This passage covers 14 T cell receptor beta chains from one sample sequenced in a study of CD8 T cells in Susac syndrome (dated by TCRdb to between 2019 and 2020). Libraries were built with the immunoSEQ multiplex PCR assay. RNA was extracted with the RNeasy kit and 0.5 to 1 ug was reverse transcribed using random hexamers. TCRdb redid the processing of the public reads, applying fastp at Q25 and MiXCR, and retained in-frame beta chains. One record per CDR3 amino acid sequence lists the most common genes and DNA. Recorded for this sample are approximately 150,000 distinct CDR3 sequences; around 95% of them occurred a single time. 0.084% of the sample is taken by the ten largest. Sequencing was carried out using CD4+ T cells from PBMCs. The receptor set was obtained from a human donor with Susac syndrome.

This clonotype was observed once. The chain carries TRBV20-1 and TRBJ2-3; TRBD2 matches at 8 bases. The CDR3 length is 14 residues. Germline V gene data show CDR1 as DFQATT and CDR2 as SNEGSKA (reference sequence). V was pared by 1 base and J by 6 bases, with 6 bases of the junction left unmatched. CDR3 nucleotides: TGCAGTGCTAGAGTTGTAGCGGGGCTGGATACGCAGTATTTT. This gives the protein CSARVVAGLDTQYF.

The gene calls are TRBV12-3 or TRBV12-4 and TRBJ2-5; D gene uncertain. The CDR3 contains 13 residues. The V end was cut by 5 bases, the J end by 2 bases, with 9 bases between. The CDR3 sequence: CASSRHSQETQYF. CDR3 DNA sequence: TGTGCCAGCAGTCGGCATTCTCAAGAGACCCAGTACTTC.

In DNA, the CDR3 is TGTGCCAGCAGCACTCAACAGGGTGACAAAAACATTCAGTACTTC. Its protein is CASSTQQGDKNIQYF. The V gene is TRBV28, the J gene TRBJ2-4; maybe TRBD1 (6 bases). This CDR3 has 15 residues. The V end lost 6 bases, the J end lost 3 bases, and 15 bases lay between the germline ends. Germline CDR1 MDHEN, CDR2 SYDVKM. The full variable domain, its missing parts supplied by reference TRBV28 and TRBJ2-4, is DVKVTQSSRYLVKRTGEKVFLECVQDMDHENMFWYRQDPGLGLRLIYFSYDVKMKEKGDIPEGYSVSREKKERFSLILESASTNQTSMYLCASSTQQGDKNIQYFGAGTRLSVL.

This chain uses TRBV9 with TRBJ2-5; 8 nucleotides agree with TRBD2. V was pared by 4 bases and J by 5 bases, with 7 bases of the junction left unmatched. CDR3 length equals 14 residues. Per germline, CDR1 SGDLS and CDR2 YYNGEE. The CDR3 DNA sequence: TGTGCCAGCAGCCCCGGGACTAGTATTGAGACCCAGTACTTC. Translating gives CASSPGTSIETQYF.

This clonotype was found a few times. CDR3: CASSPGLAGTGEQYF. The CDR3, as DNA: TGTGCCAGCAGCCCGGGACTAGCGGGAACTGGCGAGCAGTACTTC. This chain uses TRBV11-3 with TRBJ2-7, with 13 nucleotides matching TRBD2. After removal of 5 bases from V and 6 bases from J, the junction contained 7 bases not matched to a gene. The germline V gene encodes CDR1 SGHNT and CDR2 YENEEA. This CDR3 has 15 residues.

The chain uses TRBV12-3 or TRBV12-4 and TRBJ1-2; D not resolved. Trimming pared 4 bases from V and 4 bases from J, leaving 10 bases between. CDR3 length equals 13 residues. The CDR3 nucleotides are TGTGCCAGCAGTTCAGCGGCAGGCTATGGCTACACCTTC. As protein: CASSSAAGYGYTF.

This clonotype is a singleton in its sample. This chain connects TRBV29-1 to TRBJ2-4, with D possibly matching TRBD1 (6 bases). The CDR3 totals 11 residues. CDR1 is SQVTM, CDR2 ANQGSEA, per germline. Trimming took 6 bases from V and 5 from J, leaving 8 bases between them. CDR3 nucleotides: TGCAGCGTGGACAGAGAAAACATTCAGTACTTC. This translates into CSVDRENIQYF.

This clonotype was seen once. The rearrangement links TRBV5-6 to TRBJ2-2, with no clear D. The CDR3 spans 15 residues. CDR1 is SGHDT and CDR2 is YYEEEE in the germline V gene. V was trimmed by 0 bases and J by 4 bases, leaving 10 bases between them. The CDR3 DNA reads as TGTGCCAGCAGCTTGGGCTTTCGAGGCACCGGGGAGCTGTTTTTT. It specifies CASSLGFRGTGELFF.

V is TRBV15 and J is TRBJ2-5, with a weak D call TRBD1 (6 bases). The ends were cut back, 5 bases at V and 2 bases at J, with 15 bases in the middle. CDR3 size: 15 residues. Germline V gives CDR1 LNHNV, CDR2 YYDKDF (reference sequence). The CDR3 sequence is CATSPRQVTQETQYF. CDR3 coding DNA: TGTGCCACCAGCCCCCGACAGGTAACGCAAGAGACCCAGTACTTC.

V and J are TRBV3-1 and TRBJ1-6; D unresolved. Germline V gene lookup returns CDR1 LGHDT and CDR2 YNNKEL (reference sequence). The CDR3 covers 13 residues. Trimming stripped 4 bases from V and 7 bases from J, with 8 bases between. CDR3 nucleotides: TGTGCCAGCAGCCCCACGGGGAATTCACCCCTCCACTTT. Translating gives CASSPTGNSPLHF.

This chain joins TRBV2 and TRBJ2-4, with D perhaps TRBD1 (6 bases). This CDR3 comprises 14 residues. Deletions cut 9 bases from V and 0 bases from J, with 12 bases between. Germline CDR1 is SNHLY and CDR2 is FYNNEI. CDR3 protein: CASRTAVAKNIQYF. CDR3 coding DNA: TGTGCCAGTCGGACAGCCGTAGCCAAAAACATTCAGTACTTC.

The CDR3 loop is CASSVESSGNTEAFF. In nucleotides, the CDR3 is TGTGCCAGCAGCGTAGAAAGTTCAGGGAACACTGAAGCTTTCTTT. This chain connects TRBV9 to TRBJ1-1, with D hard to call. Trimming removed 0 bases at V and 1 base at J, with 10 bases between. CDR3 length: 15 residues. Germline loops: CDR1 SGDLS, CDR2 YYNGEE.

This chain connects TRBV29-1 to TRBJ2-7, with D perhaps matching TRBD1 (6 bases). The germline CDR1 and CDR2 sequences are SQVTM and ANQGSEA. This CDR3 is 13 amino acids long. Trimming removed 3 bases at V and 7 bases at J, with 16 bases between. CDR3 in amino acids: CSVEIDRLGEQYF. The CDR3 nucleotides read TGCAGCGTTGAGATAGACAGGTTGGGAGAGCAGTACTTC.

The J gene is TRBJ2-7, the V gene TRBV28, with D possibly being TRBD1 (6 bases). Between the trimmed V and J ends, which lost 5 bases and 7 bases, there was a span of 27 bases. The CDR3 has 17 residues. The germline V gene encodes CDR1 MDHEN and CDR2 SYDVKM. The CDR3 DNA sequence: TGTGCCAGCAGTCCCCCACTCTTGACAGGTCCTTTGATGGAGCAGTACTTC. Protein sequence: CASSPPLLTGPLMEQYF.